This T cell receptor beta chain was sequenced in a study of blood T cell repertoires in COVID-19. For the study at large: Samples came from the United States, Italy and Spain, spanning acute and convalescent COVID-19.

Germline CDR1 reads MDHEN; CDR2 reads SYDVKM. This CDR3 contains 14 residues. After removal of 3 bases from V and 5 bases from J, the junction contained 4 bases not matched to a gene. Sequenced by immunoSEQ multiplex PCR; TCRdb stores in-frame clones only, minus some. The table records around 100,000 clones, 70% to 90% of them present only once. The chain combines TRBV28 with TRBJ1-3, with TRBD1 matching over 7 bases. The sequence was obtained from a man aged 40-55 years with acute or convalescent COVID-19. Sequencing input: peripheral blood. The CDR3: CASSFDRVRNTIYF. For the CDR3, the DNA is TGTGCCAGCAGTTTTGACAGGGTGCGAAACACCATATATTTT.